These T cell receptor beta chains were read from a single sample in a study of cytomegalovirus exposure and HLA in healthy donors. Profiled with immunoSEQ multiplex PCR; TCRdb holds only in-frame clones, not every one. The sample shows fewer than 250,000 clones, 75% to 80% of them seen only once. The sequencing sample was made of PBMCs. These receptors were obtained from a young man in good health and CMV-seronegative. The CDR3 runs from the conserved cysteine through the conserved F or W. The D gene is left open where the match is weak. Where a row states a size, it is once, few, many or the class of an expanded clone; other rows omit it.

J | size | V | D | DNA | CDR3
TRBJ2-7 | NA | TRBV28 | TRBD2 | TGTGCCAGCTTCGATGGGAGCGGGAGGCGGGGAATTTCCTACGAGCAGTACTTC | CASFDGSGRRGISYEQYF
TRBJ2-2 | NA | TRBV27 | NA | TGTGCCAGCAGTTTTACGGAAGGGGACACCGGGGAGCTGTTTTTT | CASSFTEGDTGELFF
TRBJ2-7 | NA | TRBV30 | NA | TGTGCCTGGAGTGTAATCGGTAGATACGAGCAGTACTTC | CAWSVIGRYEQYF
TRBJ2-7 | once | TRBV4-2 | TRBD2 | TGTGCCAGCAGCCAGGGTCAGGGACTAGCTGCCTACGAGCAGTACTTC | CASSQGQGLAAYEQYF
TRBJ1-1 | NA | TRBV30 | NA | TGTGCCTGGAGTGTAACTAACACTGAAGCTTTCTTT | CAWSVTNTEAFF
TRBJ1-5 | NA | TRBV29-1 | NA | TGCAGCGTTCTAGTAATACAGGGATCGGATCAGCCCCAGCATTTT | CSVLVIQGSDQPQHF
TRBJ2-3 | once | TRBV4-3 | TRBD2 | TGCGCCAGCAGCCAAGATCCGAGCGGGGGGGCCTCAGATACGCAGTATTTT | CASSQDPSGGASDTQYF
TRBJ2-3 | NA | TRBV19 | TRBD2 | TGTGCCAGTAGTAACGGACTAGCGGCCACAGATACGCAGTATTTT | CASSNGLAATDTQYF
TRBJ2-3 | NA | TRBV27 | TRBD2 | TGTGCCAGCAGTCCTCCCTTAGTCCTAGCGGGAGACGGGAGGGGCACAGATACGCAGTATTTT | CASSPPLVLAGDGRGTDTQYF
TRBJ2-1 | NA | TRBV28 | TRBD2 | TGTGCCAGCAAAGTGGGTAGCGGGAGGTCGGGTAATGAGCAGTTCTTC | CASKVGSGRSGNEQFF
TRBJ2-7 | NA | TRBV6-6 | TRBD2 | TGTGCCAGCAGTTACCCCGAGCGGGGGGCGTCCGAGCAGTACTTC | CASSYPERGASEQYF
TRBJ1-2 | NA | TRBV19 | TRBD1 | TGTGCCAGCCTCACAGGAGGACAGGGGGATGGCTACACCTTC | CASLTGGQGDGYTF
TRBJ2-3 | NA | TRBV5-8 | TRBD2 | TGTGCCAGCGGGACTAGCGGGAGGGCAGCAGATACGCAGTATTTT | CASGTSGRAADTQYF
TRBJ1-3 | NA | TRBV9 | TRBD1 | TGTGCCAGCAGCGTAGGTGGAGGGGGCCGATCAGGAAACACCATATATTTT | CASSVGGGGRSGNTIYF
TRBJ1-2 | NA | TRBV19 | NA | TGTGCCAGTAGTATAGGAGTCGGGAACCTTGGCTACACCTTC | CASSIGVGNLGYTF
TRBJ2-7 | few | TRBV14 | TRBD2 | TGTGCCAGCAGCCTCAGCGGGGGACTAGCGGTTCCCTACGAGCAGTACTTC | CASSLSGGLAVPYEQYF
TRBJ1-5 | NA | TRBV15 | TRBD1 | TGTGCCACCAGCAGAGACCCCCCGGGACAGGGGTTTCAGCCCCAGCATTTT | CATSRDPPGQGFQPQHF
TRBJ1-4 | NA | TRBV6-1 | TRBD1 | TGTGCCAGCAGTGAAGGGCTGGCGACAGGGACTTATGAAAAACTGTTTTTT | CASSEGLATGTYEKLFF
TRBJ1-4 | NA | TRBV5-1 | NA | TGCGCCAGCAAAGGGGCTACAACTAATGAAAAACTGTTTTTT | CASKGATTNEKLFF
TRBJ2-1 | NA | TRBV6-5 | TRBD2 | TGTGCCACCCATAGCGGGAGGGCCTACAATGAGCAGTTCTTC | CATHSGRAYNEQFF
TRBJ2-7 | NA | TRBV5-4 | TRBD1 | TGTGCCAGCAGCCCGCTGGGACAGCCTCACGAGCAGTACTTC | CASSPLGQPHEQYF
TRBJ2-7 | few | TRBV7-7 | NA | TGTGCTAGCAGCTTGTTTAAGAACAGCTACGAGCAGTACTTC | CASSLFKNSYEQYF
TRBJ2-7 | NA | TRBV9 | TRBD2 | TGTGCCAGCAGCCCTCGGGACTATCGATCCTACGAGCAGTACTTC | CASSPRDYRSYEQYF
TRBJ1-2 | NA | TRBV25-1 | TRBD1 | TGTGCCAGCAGTGACTACCGACAGGGTCGCCTAGAGTTC | CASSDYRQGRLEF
TRBJ2-7 | NA | TRBV5-1 | NA | TGCGCCAGCAGCTATTCGACAGGCCACTCCTACGAGCAGTACTTC | CASSYSTGHSYEQYF
TRBJ2-7 | NA | TRBV7-9 | TRBD2 | TGTGCCAGCAGCCAAGAGCGGGAGTTCCACGAGCAGTACTTC | CASSQEREFHEQYF
TRBJ1-1 | NA | TRBV7-9 | TRBD1 | TGTGCCAGCAGCTTTCAGGGGGAGTCCACTGAAGCTTTCTTT | CASSFQGESTEAFF
TRBJ2-3 | NA | TRBV5-1 | TRBD2 | TGCGCCAGCAGTTTGGGAGGGAAGACAGATACGCAGTATTTT | CASSLGGKTDTQYF
TRBJ2-3 | NA | TRBV21-1 | NA | TGTGCCAGCAGCAAGTGTTTCAGGGGTGGATTTTTAACAGATACGCAGTATTTT | CASSKCFRGGFLTDTQYF
TRBJ1-2 | NA | TRBV19 | NA | TGTGCCAGTAGTTTAACAGAATCCTACTATGGCTACACCTTC | CASSLTESYYGYTF
TRBJ1-5 | once | TRBV4-2 | TRBD1 | TGTGCCAGCAGCCAAGATAGGAGGAACAGGGGATACGTGCCCCAGCATTTT | CASSQDRRNRGYVPQHF
TRBJ2-5 | NA | TRBV7-9 | TRBD1 | TGTTCCAGCAGCCCGAGGGAGGGACAGGGCACAGAGACCCAGTACTTC | CSSSPREGQGTETQYF
TRBJ1-5 | NA | TRBV7-2 | TRBD1 | TGTGCCAGCAGCTTAGCAGGGGGCGGGAATCAGCCCCAGCATTTT | CASSLAGGGNQPQHF
TRBJ1-3 | NA | TRBV5-4 | NA | TGTGCCAGCAGAGAAAAGGGAGAAAACACCATATATTTT | CASREKGENTIYF
TRBJ2-7 | NA | TRBV30 | TRBD2 | TGTGCCTGGACCACTAGCGGCTACGAGCAGTACTTC | CAWTTSGYEQYF
TRBJ2-2 | NA | TRBV14 | NA | TGTGCCAGCAGCCAAGATCGACAGCCGAACACCGGGGAGCTGTTTTTT | CASSQDRQPNTGELFF
TRBJ2-5 | few | TRBV30 | TRBD2 | TGTGCCTGGAGTGACCCGGGACTAGCGGGGGTTCGGACCCAGTACTTC | CAWSDPGLAGVRTQYF
TRBJ2-3 | NA | TRBV27 | TRBD2 | TGTGCCAGCAGTTTATATCGGCTAGCGGGAGACCTCACAGATACGCAGTATTTT | CASSLYRLAGDLTDTQYF
TRBJ2-2 | NA | TRBV4-1 | NA | TGCGCCAGCAGCCATACCCCAGCGAGTACCGGGGAGCTGTTTTTT | CASSHTPASTGELFF
TRBJ1-4 | NA | TRBV6-5 | TRBD1 | TGTGCCAGCAGTTACGGGACAGGGAATGAAAAACTGTTTTTT | CASSYGTGNEKLFF
TRBJ2-5 | NA | TRBV5-6 | NA | TGTGCCAGCAGCTTGCTGCGGGGAAAACAAGAGACCCAGTACTTC | CASSLLRGKQETQYF
TRBJ2-2 | NA | TRBV7-3 | TRBD2 | TGTGCCAGCTCCGGACTAGCGGGAGTGACCGGGGAGCTGTTTTTT | CASSGLAGVTGELFF
TRBJ1-1 | NA | TRBV7-6 | TRBD1 | TGTGCCAGCAGCCGATCTGGCGGGGACAGCGCTGAAGCTTTCTTT | CASSRSGGDSAEAFF
TRBJ1-1 | NA | TRBV27 | NA | TGTGCCAGCAGTTTCCTGGGGAAAGGGGAAAGCACTGAAGCTTTCTTT | CASSFLGKGESTEAFF
TRBJ1-1 | NA | TRBV28 | TRBD1 | TGTGCCAGCAGTTTATTACAGGGGGCTTACACTGAAGCTTTCTTT | CASSLLQGAYTEAFF
TRBJ1-5 | NA | TRBV27 | NA | TGTGCCAGCAGTCTAGAAGCCAGAGGACCCCAGCATTTT | CASSLEARGPQHF
TRBJ2-3 | NA | TRBV5-1 | NA | TGCGCCAGCAGCTTCGGGACATATCCTAGCACAGATACGCAGTATTTT | CASSFGTYPSTDTQYF
TRBJ2-4 | NA | TRBV7-9 | TRBD1 | TGTGCCAGCAGCCCATATCAGGGGACAGGGGGCATGAACATTCAGTACTTC | CASSPYQGTGGMNIQYF
TRBJ1-2 | NA | TRBV4-3 | TRBD1 | TGCGCCAGCAGCCAAGTGGGACAGAGCTATGGCTACACCTTC | CASSQVGQSYGYTF
TRBJ2-1 | NA | TRBV13 | TRBD2 | TGTGCCAGCAGCCTATTTTGGGGGGGGTCCTACAATGAGCAGTTCTTC | CASSLFWGGSYNEQFF
TRBJ2-1 | NA | TRBV19 | TRBD1 | TGTGCCAGTAGTATTGGACAGGGGGCGGTTGATGAGCAGTTCTTC | CASSIGQGAVDEQFF
TRBJ2-7 | NA | TRBV4-2 | TRBD2 | TGTGCCAGCAGCCAAGGACTAGCGGAAACCTACGAGCAGTACTTC | CASSQGLAETYEQYF
TRBJ2-5 | NA | TRBV2 | TRBD1 | TGTGCCAGCAGTGAGGGCAGGGGGTTGCAAGAGACCCAGTACTTC | CASSEGRGLQETQYF
TRBJ2-2 | NA | TRBV12-2 | NA | TGTGCAAGTCGCCCCTCGACAGGGGGACCTTGTAACACCGGGGAGCTGTTTTTT | CASRPSTGGPCNTGELFF
TRBJ1-1 | NA | TRBV4-1 | TRBD1 | TGCGCCAGCAGCCCAGAGGGGACAGGGACGTTTGTTACTGAAGCTTTCTTT | CASSPEGTGTFVTEAFF
TRBJ2-7 | NA | TRBV6-6 | NA | TGTGCCAGCAGACCCGGGGAAGGGTACGAGCAGTACTTC | CASRPGEGYEQYF
TRBJ2-3 | NA | TRBV7-9 | NA | TGTGCCAGCAGCTTAGACAGTACAGATACGCAGTATTTT | CASSLDSTDTQYF
TRBJ2-5 | NA | TRBV5-6 | TRBD2 | TGTGCCAGCAGCACCTTCAGCGGGGGCGGATCGGAGACCCAGTACTTC | CASSTFSGGGSETQYF
TRBJ1-1 | few | TRBV4-3 | TRBD1 | TGCGCCAGCAGCCCGTCTAGACAGGGACCGAACACTGAAGCTTTCTTT | CASSPSRQGPNTEAFF